What follows is one TCR beta chain and its context. It lacks a known antigen. No per-base quality is available; no much larger clone lies one base away. This sample is drawn from a study of blood T cell repertoires in COVID-19 (dated by TCRdb to 2020 to 2022). Some background on the complete study: Samples from collaborators originated in the United States, Italy and Spain and spanned both the acute and convalescent phases of COVID-19. The prospective study material was composed of cDNA or gDNA derived from T cells, B-cell-depleted T cells, or PBMCs. The dataset comprised deeply sampled blood TCRbeta repertoires from subjects exposed to, actively infected with, or recovered from COVID-19. The repertoires were made available in a free public database intended to serve as a resource for research on the immune response to SARS-CoV-2. The samples were drawn from two sources: the first 160 participants of the ongoing ImmuneRACE study, and 1,200 or so subjects contributed by 6 global collaborators. The sample metadata nearly always contained a de-identified subject ID, COVID-19 status, age in years and sex. Where HLA class I and class II types were available, the types were taken from metadata supplied by the sample provider, not from assay-based typing. What the work shows at the level of the full study, not this receptor alone: Clinical and demographic metadata were provided uncurated, with the amount varying by source and participant.

TCRbeta CDR3 regions were amplified from genomic DNA using the immunoSEQ Assay, a bias-controlled multiplex PCR. Regarding the original processing steps: The number of nucleated cells in each sample was estimated from the amplification of reference gene primers within the assay. To quantify the absolute abundance of each unique TCRbeta CDR3 rearrangement, sequence reads were collapsed and filtered. For each sample, productive Simpson clonality was calculated by taking the square root of Simpson's diversity index across productive rearrangements. TCRdb re-hosts the immuneACCESS table, in-frame sequences only. Its copies lack some clones; in the studies checked, an unresolved V gene accounts for under half of them, and the cause for the rest is not known. V and J calls and clone size follow that table, whereas D and trimming were derived from the DNA. For this sample the table gives 50,000 or so clones, of which around four fifths were detected only once. The ten top clones hold about 7.2% of the sample.

The germline V gene encodes CDR1 LNHDA and CDR2 SQIVND (reference sequence). V is pruned by 6 bases and J by 6 bases, leaving 23 bases of the junction without a gene match. The CDR3 measures 20 amino acids from cysteine to phenylalanine. The CDR3 DNA has 60 bases and is translated from base 1. Collaborating institutions collected whole blood in K2EDTA tubes following their own protocols. For TCRbeta analysis, collaborators shipped samples in one of three forms: frozen whole blood, isolated PBMCs, or DNA extracted from either of those sample types. The chain uses TRBV19 and TRBJ2-2, with TRBD2 matching 9 junction bases. This clonotype originated in a man in his 60s with active COVID-19. Sequencing was performed on peripheral blood. In nucleotide form, the sequence is TGTGCCAGTAGGGCTTCAGGGGTGGGTAGCGGGAGTGGATTCCCCGGGGAGCTGTTTTTT. Its protein product is CASRASGVGSGSGFPGELFF.